The present T cell receptor (beta chain) was sequenced within a study of cytomegalovirus exposure and HLA in healthy donors. Study-wide findings and caveats: The authors enumerated over 150 TCR beta chains as linked to cytomegalovirus. A later analysis by the authors found several of the most significant clusters apparently linked to common viral pathogens.

The V segment lost 1 base and the J segment 4 bases; nucleotides outside the gene matches: 4. CDR1 is SGHRS, CDR2 YFSETQ, per germline. This CDR3 spans 14 amino acids. The PCR employed 60 Vbeta primers together with 13 Jbeta primers. This table comes from immunoSEQ multiplex PCR, and its TCRdb copy is limited to in-frame clones, with some not included. Of around 80,000 clones in the sample, over 70% were seen once. Notes on this clone: Its specificity is not known.

This TCR came from a man aged 35-49 years in good health and CMV-seronegative. The chain couples TRBV5-1 to TRBJ1-1; 7 nucleotides agree with TRBD1. Material for sequencing was PBMCs. DNA for the CDR3: TGCGCCAGCAGCTTGCAGACAGGGAGCACTGAAGCTTTCTTT. This codes for CASSLQTGSTEAFF.